These 32 T cell receptor beta chains originate from one sample sequenced in a study of Ad26.COV2.S vaccination and SARS-CoV-2 variants. Produced via immunoSEQ multiplex PCR; TCRdb's table is partial and in-frame only. The sample comprises some 350,000 clones, about 92% of which are singletons, and around 4% rests with the top ten. The sequencing here drew on peripheral blood, taken after recovery from COVID-19. The receptors were sampled from a human donor who had recovered from COVID-19.

This clone was recorded once. The J gene is TRBJ1-2, the V gene TRBV29-1, with TRBD1 as a possible D gene (5 bases). This CDR3 has 11 amino acids. Germline-derived CDR1 and CDR2 are SQVTM and ANQGSEA. V lost 2 bases and J 4 bases, leaving 5 bases between the germline ends. Here the CDR3 reads CSVEQGYGYTF. The DNA for the CDR3 is TGCAGCGTTGAACAGGGCTATGGCTACACCTTC.

The chain links TRBV19 to TRBJ1-1, with TRBD1 matching over 7 bases. CDR3 length: 14 amino acids. Germline V gene sequence: CDR1 LNHDA, CDR2 SQIVND (reference sequence). Germline trimming cut 2 bases from V and 4 bases from J; bases unmatched to any gene: 4. The CDR3 is CASSIRGPATEAFF. The CDR3 nucleotides read TGTGCCAGTAGTATAAGGGGGCCTGCCACTGAAGCTTTCTTT. Drawing the rest from reference TRBV19 and TRBJ1-1, the complete variable domain is DGGITQSPKYLFRKEGQNVTLSCEQNLNHDAMYWYRQDPGQGLRLIYYSQIVNDFQKGDIAEGYSVSREKKESFPLTVTSAQKNPTAFYLCASSIRGPATEAFFGQGTRLTVV.

This chain joins TRBV4-3 and TRBJ2-3, with D unresolved. Per germline, CDR1 LGHNA and CDR2 YSLEER. This CDR3 contains 15 residues. Trimming took off 0 bases at V and 6 bases at J, with 13 bases between the two ends. CDR3 nucleotides: TGCGCCAGCAGCCAAGATCATCTACTGGAGGATACGCAGTATTTT. It yields the protein CASSQDHLLEDTQYF.

This clone came up a few times. This sequence joins TRBV29-1 and TRBJ2-1, with TRBD1 identical over 9 bases. Germline trimming cut 0 bases from V and 0 bases from J; bases unmatched to any gene: 3. Germline assignment: CDR1 SQVTM and CDR2 ANQGSEA. The CDR3 loop spans 16 amino acids. The CDR3 coding sequence is TGCAGCGTTGAAGATCGGGACAGGGTCTCCTACAATGAGCAGTTCTTC. Protein: CSVEDRDRVSYNEQFF.

The chain carries TRBV7-2 and TRBJ1-5; D is possibly TRBD1 (5 bases). CDR1 is SGHTA, CDR2 FQGNSA, per germline. The CDR3 is 16 amino acids. V was cut by 1 base and J by 6 bases, with 16 bases left in between. The CDR3 loop is CASSLGAEGVGQPQHF. DNA of the CDR3: TGTGCCAGCAGCTTAGGGGCGGAAGGGGTCGGTCAGCCCCAGCATTTT.

V is TRBV29-1 and J is TRBJ2-5; 8 nucleotides agree with TRBD2. With V trimmed by 0 bases and J by 2 bases, 5 bases remained unmatched. There are 15 residues in the CDR3. Germline CDR1 SQVTM, CDR2 ANQGSEA. The CDR3 DNA reads as TGCAGCGTTGAAGAGCGGGGGGACCCACAAGAGACCCAGTACTTC. The encoded protein is CSVEERGDPQETQYF.

CDR3 protein: CASSWSRGQTYEQYF. The CDR3 coding sequence is TGTGCCAGCAGCTGGTCGAGGGGACAGACCTACGAGCAGTACTTC. The V and J genes are TRBV5-4 and TRBJ2-7; 7 positions match TRBD1. The CDR3 has 15 residues. The junction had 8 bases not matched to a gene; V was cut back by 3 bases and J by 2 bases. The germline V gene has CDR1 SGHNT and CDR2 YYREEE (reference sequence).

The V and J genes are TRBV6-4 and TRBJ2-3; TRBD2 matches 11 bases. J lost 5 bases, V lost 2 bases, and 3 bases had no gene match. Per germline, CDR1 MRHNA and CDR2 SNTAGT. CDR3 length equals 15 residues. The CDR3 protein is CASSDVAGGQDTQYF. Here the CDR3 DNA reads TGTGCCAGCAGTGACGTAGCGGGGGGGCAAGATACGCAGTATTTT.

The rearrangement links TRBV4-1 to TRBJ2-1; tentatively, D is TRBD2 (6 bases). CDR3 length equals 13 residues. V was pared by 4 bases and J by 7 bases, with 11 bases between. The V gene's germline CDR1 is MGHRA and CDR2 YSYEKL. Written as DNA, the CDR3 is TGCGCCAGCAGCCGGCCAGGGAGGAATGAGCAGTTCTTC. This codes for CASSRPGRNEQFF.

The chain joins TRBV21-1 to TRBJ2-6; the table assigns TRBD2, which was not confirmed against the DNA. TRBV21-1 is recorded as a pseudogene. The CDR3 runs 16 residues. This CDR3 reads CASSPQEVYGANVLTF. The CDR3 nucleotides are TGTGCCAGCAGCCCCCAGGAGGTCTATGGGGCCAACGTCCTGACTTTC.

This chain joins TRBV6-2 or TRBV6-3 and TRBJ2-1; 11 nucleotides match TRBD2. Germline CDR1 MNHEY, CDR2 SVGEGT. This CDR3 has 15 amino acids. With 5 bases clipped from V and 9 bases from J, the junction kept 9 bases outside the gene matches. Here the CDR3 DNA reads TGTGCCAGCAGTGCTCGAGGTAGCGGGGGGGCTGAGCAGTTCTTC. Its protein is CASSARGSGGAEQFF.

This clone was recorded only once. The rearrangement uses TRBV7-2 and TRBJ2-2; 10 bases align to TRBD2. The germline V gene has CDR1 SGHTA and CDR2 FQGNSA. V shed 5 bases and J 3 bases; nucleotides not matched to a gene: 3. The CDR3 sequence is 15 residues long. The CDR3: CASSISGGYTGELFF. In DNA, the CDR3 is TGTGCCAGCAGCATTAGCGGGGGGTACACCGGGGAGCTGTTTTTT.

V is TRBV11-2 and J is TRBJ2-7; D is unresolved. In germline, CDR1 is SGHAT, CDR2 FQNNGV. Trimming left V 1 base short and J 1 base short, with 5 bases between. CDR3 length: 13 residues. The CDR3 nucleotides read TGTGCCAGCAGCTTAGTCGCGTCCTACGAGCAGTACTTC. This encodes CASSLVASYEQYF.

With regard to this clone: In the same sample, other DNA sequences code for this CDR3. The rearrangement links TRBV6-2 or TRBV6-3 to TRBJ2-7; D gene uncertain. The germline V gene has CDR1 MNHEY and CDR2 SVGEGT. Trimming cost V 5 bases and J 2 bases, with 7 bases left between them. This CDR3 has 12 amino acids. CDR3 sequence reads: CASSPGPYEQYF. DNA of the CDR3: TGTGCCAGCAGTCCGGGTCCCTACGAGCAGTACTTC.

The chain joins TRBV11-2 to TRBJ2-2; unclear D gene. Trimming shortened V by 0 bases and J by 7 bases, and 9 bases separated the two germline ends. Germline lookup yields CDR1 SGHAT and CDR2 FQNNGV. The CDR3 has 14 residues. The CDR3, as DNA: TGTGCCAGCAGCTTAGAAGGGTGGGTCGGGGAGCTGTTTTTT. Translated, it gives CASSLEGWVGELFF.

The chain employs TRBV10-1 and TRBJ2-5, with a weak D call TRBD2 (6 bases). V was cut by 3 bases and J by 5 bases, with 13 bases left in between. Germline V gene lookup returns CDR1 WNHNN and CDR2 SYGVQD (reference sequence). The CDR3 length is 14 residues. CDR3 in amino acids: CASSEAGGPETQYF. Here the CDR3 DNA reads TGCGCCAGCAGTGAAGCGGGCGGGCCCGAGACCCAGTACTTC.

The V gene is TRBV4-1, the J gene TRBJ2-6; D might be TRBD1 (7 bases). Trimming removed 8 bases from V and 2 bases from J, with 22 bases in between. Germline lookup yields CDR1 MGHRA and CDR2 YSYEKL. The CDR3 consists of 18 residues. In DNA, the CDR3 is TGCGCCAGCTCGACTAGACCTCAGGGGGGAACTGGGGCCAACGTCCTGACTTTC. It yields the protein CASSTRPQGGTGANVLTF.

This chain joins TRBV7-2 and TRBJ1-6; 9 bases line up with TRBD1. The V segment lost 5 bases and the J segment 7 bases; nucleotides outside the gene matches: 6. Per the germline V gene, CDR1 is SGHTA and CDR2 is FQGNSA. This CDR3 is 15 amino acids long. CDR3 bases: TGTGCCAGCAGCCCCCAAGGACAGGGGAATTCACCCCTCCACTTT. This translates into CASSPQGQGNSPLHF.

In this sample, this clone turned up a few times. The gene calls are TRBV3-1 (or the pseudogene TRBV3-2) and TRBJ2-7; the D gene is possibly TRBD1 (5 bases). Between the trimmed V and J ends, which lost 0 bases and 6 bases, there was a span of 18 bases. CDR1 and CDR2 from the germline V gene are LGHDT and YNNKEL (reference sequence). This CDR3 spans 16 amino acids. The CDR3 sequence is CASSQERGRAGGEQYF. CDR3 DNA: TGTGCCAGCAGCCAAGAGCGAGGCAGGGCCGGCGGCGAGCAGTACTTC.

The rearrangement joins TRBV5-1 to TRBJ2-5; D may be TRBD2 (5 bases). CDR1 and CDR2 from the germline V gene are SGHRS and YFSETQ. Trimming shortened V by 4 bases and J by 4 bases, and 11 bases separated the two germline ends. The CDR3 runs 13 residues. The CDR3 coding sequence is TGCGCCAGCAGCGCTGCCGGGGTAGAGACCCAGTACTTC. Protein: CASSAAGVETQYF.

The CDR3 sequence is CSASYGPGGEQPQHF. CDR3 DNA: TGCAGTGCTAGTTATGGGCCCGGAGGCGAACAGCCCCAGCATTTT. The chain joins TRBV20-1 to TRBJ1-5; the D is unclear. Germline lookup yields CDR1 DFQATT and CDR2 SNEGSKA (reference sequence). CDR3 size: 15 residues. V dropped 3 bases and J dropped 7 bases, with 19 bases sitting between them.

With respect to this clone: Other DNA sequences in this sample translate to the same CDR3. This chain connects TRBV3-1 (or the pseudogene TRBV3-2) to TRBJ2-7, with 11 bases that match TRBD1. The J segment lost 2 bases and the V segment lost 5 bases, leaving 2 bases of the junction unmatched. The CDR3 runs 14 residues. CDR1 is LGHDT, CDR2 YNNKEL, per germline (reference sequence). The CDR3 sequence: CASSRTGGPYEQYF. CDR3 DNA: TGTGCCAGCAGCAGGACAGGGGGCCCCTACGAGCAGTACTTC.

This clone was counted a few times. The same CDR3 is also encoded by other DNA sequences in this sample. This chain uses TRBV29-1 with TRBJ2-7, with TRBD2 as a possible D gene (5 bases). CDR1 is SQVTM, CDR2 ANQGSEA, per germline. V gave up 4 bases and J gave up 1 base, with 11 bases separating them. The CDR3 is made up of 13 amino acids. Written as DNA, the CDR3 is TGCAGCGTTGGGGCGGGCGGATCCTACGAGCAGTACTTC. It codes for CSVGAGGSYEQYF.

The CDR3 region is CASSRGGTSQPQHF. For the CDR3, the DNA is TGTGCCAGCTCTAGGGGGGGGACGAGTCAGCCCCAGCATTTT. The V call is TRBV7-2, the J call TRBJ1-5; tentatively, D is TRBD1 (6 bases). The ends were cut back, 8 bases at V and 6 bases at J, with 17 bases in the middle. Germline V CDR1 and CDR2: SGHTA, FQGNSA. The CDR3 loop spans 14 amino acids. The variable domain in full, with the rest retrieved from reference TRBV7-2 and TRBJ1-5, is GAGVSQSPSNKVTEKGKDVELRCDPISGHTALYWYRQSLGQGLEFLIYFQGNSAPDKSGLPSDRFSAERTGGSVSTLTIQRTQQEDSAVYLCASSRGGTSQPQHFGDGTRLSIL.

V gene TRBV5-1 combines with J gene TRBJ1-1; TRBD1 matches at 7 bases. The trim removed 4 bases at V and 4 bases at J, leaving 10 bases unmatched. The CDR3 runs to 15 residues. Per germline, CDR1 SGHRS and CDR2 YFSETQ. CDR3 sequence: CASSLGGAGGTEAFF. The CDR3 DNA sequence: TGCGCCAGCAGCCTGGGGGGTGCAGGGGGCACTGAAGCTTTCTTT.

The chain is built from TRBV6-5 and TRBJ2-7; D is unclear. V was pared by 0 bases and J by 3 bases, with 6 bases between. The germline gives CDR1 MNHEY, CDR2 SVGAGI. CDR3 length: 13 amino acids. The CDR3 nucleotides are TGTGCCAGCAGTTACTCGATTGGCTACGAGCAGTACTTC. Its translation: CASSYSIGYEQYF.

The chain uses TRBV9 and TRBJ2-1, with TRBD2 identical over 9 bases. CDR1 is SGDLS, CDR2 YYNGEE, per germline. J gave up 7 bases and V 4 bases, and 12 bases lay outside the gene matches. CDR3 length: 16 residues. This CDR3 is CASSLSGRGGRNEQFF. The DNA for the CDR3 is TGTGCCAGCAGCTTATCCGGGCGGGGGGGCCGGAATGAGCAGTTCTTC. The variable domain in full, with the rest retrieved from reference TRBV9 and TRBJ2-1, is DSGVTQTPKHLITATGQRVTLRCSPRSGDLSVYWYQQSLDQGLQFLIQYYNGEERAKGNILERFSAQQFPDLHSELNLSSLELGDSALYFCASSLSGRGGRNEQFFGPGTRLTVL.

This rearrangement joins TRBV6-6 to TRBJ1-3, with D possibly TRBD1 on 6 matching bases. Germline lookup yields CDR1 MNHNY and CDR2 SVGAGI (reference sequence). V was cut by 0 bases and J by 1 base, with 7 bases left in between. The CDR3 length is 15 residues. CDR3 in DNA: TGTGCCAGCAGTTACTCAGGGGGATCTGGAAACACCATATATTTT. Protein: CASSYSGGSGNTIYF.

The chain joins TRBV15 to TRBJ1-2, with TRBD1 identical over 8 bases. The junction had 9 bases not matched to a gene; V was cut back by 1 base and J by 8 bases. CDR3 length: 15 residues. The germline V gene has CDR1 LNHNV and CDR2 YYDKDF (reference sequence). CDR3 region: CATSRVETGARGYTF. DNA for the CDR3: TGTGCCACCAGCAGAGTTGAGACAGGGGCGCGAGGCTACACCTTC.

This clone was recorded only once. The chain carries TRBV29-1 and TRBJ2-2; perhaps TRBD2 as D (6 bases). Germline V lookup: CDR1 SQVTM, CDR2 ANQGSEA. This CDR3 comprises 13 residues. Trimming took 6 bases from V and 3 from J, leaving 11 bases between them. For the CDR3, the DNA is TGCAGCGTCATAGCGGCTTACACCGGGGAGCTGTTTTTT. Translating it yields CSVIAAYTGELFF.

The chain recombines TRBV19 with TRBJ2-7, with 8 bases that match TRBD1. In germline, CDR1 is LNHDA, CDR2 SQIVND (reference sequence). Trimming took 1 base from V and 0 from J; bases not matched to a gene: 5. CDR3 length equals 16 residues. The CDR3 coding sequence is TGTGCCAGTAGTATAGGACAGGGGCTCAGCTCCTACGAGCAGTACTTC. Translated: CASSIGQGLSSYEQYF.

Here the CDR3 DNA reads TGTGCCAGCAGCCCCACAGGACAGGGTCAGAGCCAGTACTTC. Translating it yields CASSPTGQGQSQYF. V and J are TRBV3-1 (or the pseudogene TRBV3-2) and TRBJ2-5; TRBD1 agrees at 8 bases. This CDR3 is 14 amino acids long. Germline V CDR1 and CDR2: LGHDT, YNNKEL (reference sequence). V shed 4 bases and J 10 bases; nucleotides not matched to a gene: 11.